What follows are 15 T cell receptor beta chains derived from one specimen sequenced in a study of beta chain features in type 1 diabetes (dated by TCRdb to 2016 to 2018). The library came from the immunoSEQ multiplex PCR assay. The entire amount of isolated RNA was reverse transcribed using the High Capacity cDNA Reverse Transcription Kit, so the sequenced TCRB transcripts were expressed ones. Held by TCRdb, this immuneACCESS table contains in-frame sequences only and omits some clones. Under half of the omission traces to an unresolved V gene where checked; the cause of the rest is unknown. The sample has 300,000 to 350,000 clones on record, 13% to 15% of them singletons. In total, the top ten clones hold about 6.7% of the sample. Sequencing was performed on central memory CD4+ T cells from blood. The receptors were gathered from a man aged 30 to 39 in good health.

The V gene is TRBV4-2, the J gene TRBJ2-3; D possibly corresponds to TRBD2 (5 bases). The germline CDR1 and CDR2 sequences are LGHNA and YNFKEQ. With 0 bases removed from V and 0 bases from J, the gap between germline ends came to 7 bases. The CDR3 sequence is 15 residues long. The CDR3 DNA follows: TGTGCCAGCAGCCAAGAGCGGGTTAGCACAGATACGCAGTATTTT. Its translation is CASSQERVSTDTQYF.

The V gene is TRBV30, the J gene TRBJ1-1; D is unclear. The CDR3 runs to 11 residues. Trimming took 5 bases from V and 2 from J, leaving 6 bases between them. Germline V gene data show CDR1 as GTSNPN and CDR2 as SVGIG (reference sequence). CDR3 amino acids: CAWGINTEAFF. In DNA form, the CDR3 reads TGTGCCTGGGGGATCAACACTGAAGCTTTCTTT.

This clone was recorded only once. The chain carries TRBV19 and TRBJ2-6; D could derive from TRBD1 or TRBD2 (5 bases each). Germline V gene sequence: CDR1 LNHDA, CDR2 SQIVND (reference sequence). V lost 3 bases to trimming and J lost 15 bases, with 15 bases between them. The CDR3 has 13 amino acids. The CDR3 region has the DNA TGTGCCAGTAGTATTACTAGGGGACCCGACCTGACTTTC. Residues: CASSITRGPDLTF.

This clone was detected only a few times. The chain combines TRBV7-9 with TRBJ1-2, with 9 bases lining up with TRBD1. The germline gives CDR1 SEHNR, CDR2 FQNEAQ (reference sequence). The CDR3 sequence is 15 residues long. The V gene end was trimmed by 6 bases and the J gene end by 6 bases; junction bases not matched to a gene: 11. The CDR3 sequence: CASSPPGQGFHGYTF. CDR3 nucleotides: TGTGCCAGCAGTCCTCCGGGACAGGGCTTTCATGGCTACACCTTC.

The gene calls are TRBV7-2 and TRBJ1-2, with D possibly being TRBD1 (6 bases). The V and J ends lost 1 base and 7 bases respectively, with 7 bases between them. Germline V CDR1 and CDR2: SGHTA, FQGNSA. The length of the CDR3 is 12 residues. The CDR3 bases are TGTGCCAGCAGCTTAGACAGGGTTGGCTACACCTTC. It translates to CASSLDRVGYTF.

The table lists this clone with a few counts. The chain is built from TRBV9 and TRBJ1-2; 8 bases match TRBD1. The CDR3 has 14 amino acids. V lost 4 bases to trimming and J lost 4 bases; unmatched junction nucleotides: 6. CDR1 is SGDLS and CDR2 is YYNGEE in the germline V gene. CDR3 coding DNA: TGTGCCAGCAGCCCGGACAGGGACGGCTATGGCTACACCTTC. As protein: CASSPDRDGYGYTF.

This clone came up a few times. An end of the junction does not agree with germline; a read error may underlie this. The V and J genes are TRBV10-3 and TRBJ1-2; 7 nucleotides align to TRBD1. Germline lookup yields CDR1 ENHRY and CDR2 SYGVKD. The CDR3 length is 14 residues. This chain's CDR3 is CASSYLQGLNGYTF. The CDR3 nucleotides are TGTGCCAGCAGTTACCTACAGGGGTTAAATGGCTACACCTTC.

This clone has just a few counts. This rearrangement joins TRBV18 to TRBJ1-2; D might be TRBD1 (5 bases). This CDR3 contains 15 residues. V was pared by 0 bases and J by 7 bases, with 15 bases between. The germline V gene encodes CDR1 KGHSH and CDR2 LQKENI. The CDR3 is CASSPPSGPRSGYTF. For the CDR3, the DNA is TGTGCCAGCTCACCACCGTCGGGGCCCAGAAGTGGCTACACCTTC.

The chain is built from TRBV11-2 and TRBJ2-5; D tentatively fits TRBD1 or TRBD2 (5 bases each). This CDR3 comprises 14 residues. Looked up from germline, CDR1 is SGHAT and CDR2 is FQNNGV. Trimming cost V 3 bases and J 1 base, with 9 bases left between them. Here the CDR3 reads CASSFGALQETQYF. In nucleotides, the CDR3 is TGTGCCAGCAGCTTCGGGGCCCTCCAAGAGACCCAGTACTTC.

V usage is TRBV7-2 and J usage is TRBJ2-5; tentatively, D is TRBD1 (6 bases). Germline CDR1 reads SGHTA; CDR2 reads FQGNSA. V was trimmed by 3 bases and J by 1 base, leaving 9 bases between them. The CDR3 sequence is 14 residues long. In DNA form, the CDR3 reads TGTGCCAGCAGCTTCGGACAGAGCCAAGAGACCCAGTACTTC. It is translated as CASSFGQSQETQYF.

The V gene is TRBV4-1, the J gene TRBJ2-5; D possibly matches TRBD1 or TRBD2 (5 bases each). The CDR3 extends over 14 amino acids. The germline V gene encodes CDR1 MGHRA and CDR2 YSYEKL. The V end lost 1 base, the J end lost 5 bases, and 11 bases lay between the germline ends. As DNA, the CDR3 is TGCGCCAGCAGCCAAGGCTTGGGGGTGGAGACCCAGTACTTC. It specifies CASSQGLGVETQYF.

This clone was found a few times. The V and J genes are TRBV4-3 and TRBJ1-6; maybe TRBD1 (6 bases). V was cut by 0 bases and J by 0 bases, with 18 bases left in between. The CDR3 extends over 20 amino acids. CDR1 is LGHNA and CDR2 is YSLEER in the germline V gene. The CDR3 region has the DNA TGCGCCAGCAGCCAAGATACAGGGTACGGTCTTAGCTCCTATAATTCACCCCTCCACTTT. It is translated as CASSQDTGYGLSSYNSPLHF.

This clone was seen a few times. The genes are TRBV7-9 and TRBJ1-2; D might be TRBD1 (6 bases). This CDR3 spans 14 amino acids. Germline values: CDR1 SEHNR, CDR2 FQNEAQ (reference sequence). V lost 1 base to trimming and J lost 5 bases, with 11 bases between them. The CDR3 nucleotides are TGTGCCAGCAGCTTAGGGACAGCTTCGTATGGCTACACCTTC. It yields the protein CASSLGTASYGYTF.

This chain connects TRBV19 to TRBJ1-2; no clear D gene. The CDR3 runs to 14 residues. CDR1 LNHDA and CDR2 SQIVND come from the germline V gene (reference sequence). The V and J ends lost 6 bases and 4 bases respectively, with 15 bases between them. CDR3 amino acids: CASRKQPVGYGYTF. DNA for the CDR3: TGTGCCAGTAGAAAACAGCCAGTTGGCTATGGCTACACCTTC.

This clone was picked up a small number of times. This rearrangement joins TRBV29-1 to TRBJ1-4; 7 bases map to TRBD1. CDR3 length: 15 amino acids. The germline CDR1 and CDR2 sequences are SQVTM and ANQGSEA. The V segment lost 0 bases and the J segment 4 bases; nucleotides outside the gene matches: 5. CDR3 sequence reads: CSVEDRGLGNEKLFF. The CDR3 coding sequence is TGCAGCGTTGAAGATAGGGGGCTCGGTAATGAAAAACTGTTTTTT.